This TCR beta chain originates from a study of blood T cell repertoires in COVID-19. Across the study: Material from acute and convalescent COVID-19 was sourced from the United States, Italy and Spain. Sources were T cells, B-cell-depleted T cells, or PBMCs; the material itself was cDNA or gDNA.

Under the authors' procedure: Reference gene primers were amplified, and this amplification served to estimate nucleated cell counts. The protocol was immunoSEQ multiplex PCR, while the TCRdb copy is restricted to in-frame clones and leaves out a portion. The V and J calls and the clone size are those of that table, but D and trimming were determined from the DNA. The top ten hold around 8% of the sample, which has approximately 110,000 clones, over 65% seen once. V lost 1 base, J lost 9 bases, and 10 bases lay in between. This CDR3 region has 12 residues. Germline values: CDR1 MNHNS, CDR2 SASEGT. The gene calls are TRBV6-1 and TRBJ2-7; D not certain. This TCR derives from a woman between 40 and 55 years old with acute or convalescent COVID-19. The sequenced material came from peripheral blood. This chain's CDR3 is CASSEGAPGQYF. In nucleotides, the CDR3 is TGTGCCAGCAGTGAAGGCGCCCCCGGGCAGTACTTC.